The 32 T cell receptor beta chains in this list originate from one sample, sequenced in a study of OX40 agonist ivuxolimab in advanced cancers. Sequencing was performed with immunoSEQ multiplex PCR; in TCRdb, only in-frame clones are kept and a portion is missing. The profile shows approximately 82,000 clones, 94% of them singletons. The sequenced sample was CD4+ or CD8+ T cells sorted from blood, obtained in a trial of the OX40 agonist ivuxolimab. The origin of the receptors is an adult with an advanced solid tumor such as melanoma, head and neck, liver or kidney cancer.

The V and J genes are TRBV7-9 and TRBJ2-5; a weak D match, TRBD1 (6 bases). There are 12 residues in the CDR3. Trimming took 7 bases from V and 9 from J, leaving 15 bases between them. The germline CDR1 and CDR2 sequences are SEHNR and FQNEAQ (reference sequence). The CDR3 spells CASTRTGGPQYF. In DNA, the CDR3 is TGTGCCAGCACCCGGACTGGGGGCCCCCAGTACTTC.

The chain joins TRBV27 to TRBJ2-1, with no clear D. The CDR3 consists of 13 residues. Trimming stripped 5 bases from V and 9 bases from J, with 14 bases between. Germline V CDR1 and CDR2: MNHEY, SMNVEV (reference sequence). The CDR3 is CASSPYVGLEQFF. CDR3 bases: TGTGCCAGCAGTCCCTACGTCGGCCTTGAGCAGTTCTTC.

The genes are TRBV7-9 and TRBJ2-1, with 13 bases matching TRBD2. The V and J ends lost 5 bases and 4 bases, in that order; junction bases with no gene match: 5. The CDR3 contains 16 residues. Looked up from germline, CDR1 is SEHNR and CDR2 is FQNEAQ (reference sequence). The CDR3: CASSPTSGRHYNEQFF. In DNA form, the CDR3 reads TGTGCCAGCAGCCCGACTAGCGGGAGGCATTACAATGAGCAGTTCTTC.

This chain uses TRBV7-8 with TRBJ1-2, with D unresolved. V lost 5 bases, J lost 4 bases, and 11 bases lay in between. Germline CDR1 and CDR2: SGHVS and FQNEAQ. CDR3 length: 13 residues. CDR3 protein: CASSPLDGYGYTF. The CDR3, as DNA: TGTGCCAGCAGCCCCCTGGACGGCTATGGCTACACCTTC.

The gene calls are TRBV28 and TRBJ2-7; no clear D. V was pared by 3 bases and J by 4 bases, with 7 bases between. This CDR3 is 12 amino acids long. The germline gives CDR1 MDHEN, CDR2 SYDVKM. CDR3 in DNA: TGTGCCAGCAGTTTTTTGGGTTACGAGCAGTACTTC. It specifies CASSFLGYEQYF.

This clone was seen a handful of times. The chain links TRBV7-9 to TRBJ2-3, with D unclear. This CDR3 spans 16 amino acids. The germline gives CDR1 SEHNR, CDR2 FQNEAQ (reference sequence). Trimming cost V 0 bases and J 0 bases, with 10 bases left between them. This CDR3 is CASSLARLLSTDTQYF. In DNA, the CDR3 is TGTGCCAGCAGCTTAGCCCGTCTTCTTAGCACAGATACGCAGTATTTT.

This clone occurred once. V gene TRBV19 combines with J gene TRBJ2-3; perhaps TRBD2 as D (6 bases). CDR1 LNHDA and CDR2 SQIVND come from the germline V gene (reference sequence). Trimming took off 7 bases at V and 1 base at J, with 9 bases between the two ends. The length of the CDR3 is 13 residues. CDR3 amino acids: CASTWGGTDTQYF. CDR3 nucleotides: TGTGCCAGTACCTGGGGGGGCACAGATACGCAGTATTTT.

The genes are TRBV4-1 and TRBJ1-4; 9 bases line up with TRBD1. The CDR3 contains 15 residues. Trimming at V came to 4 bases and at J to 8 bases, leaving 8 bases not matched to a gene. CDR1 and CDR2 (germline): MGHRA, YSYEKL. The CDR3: CASSPEGTGKEKLFF. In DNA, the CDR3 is TGCGCCAGCAGCCCAGAGGGGACAGGGAAAGAAAAACTGTTTTTT.

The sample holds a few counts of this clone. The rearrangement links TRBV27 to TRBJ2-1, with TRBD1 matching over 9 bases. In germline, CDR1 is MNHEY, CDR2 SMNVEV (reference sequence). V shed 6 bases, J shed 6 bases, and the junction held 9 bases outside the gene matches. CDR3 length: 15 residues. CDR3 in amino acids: CASRLGQGGINEQFF. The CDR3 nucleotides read TGTGCCAGCAGGCTGGGACAGGGTGGAATCAATGAGCAGTTCTTC.

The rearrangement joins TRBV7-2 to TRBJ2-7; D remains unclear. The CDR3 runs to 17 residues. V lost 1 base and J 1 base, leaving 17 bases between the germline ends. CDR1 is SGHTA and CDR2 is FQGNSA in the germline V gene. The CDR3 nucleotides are TGTGCCAGCAGCTTAGGGGCTACCGGGTTTCGTTCCTACGAGCAGTACTTC. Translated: CASSLGATGFRSYEQYF.

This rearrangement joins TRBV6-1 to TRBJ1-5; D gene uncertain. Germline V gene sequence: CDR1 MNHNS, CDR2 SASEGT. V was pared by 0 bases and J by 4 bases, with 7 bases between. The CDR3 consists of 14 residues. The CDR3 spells CASSEAVENQPQHF. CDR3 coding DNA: TGTGCCAGCAGTGAAGCGGTGGAAAATCAGCCCCAGCATTTT.

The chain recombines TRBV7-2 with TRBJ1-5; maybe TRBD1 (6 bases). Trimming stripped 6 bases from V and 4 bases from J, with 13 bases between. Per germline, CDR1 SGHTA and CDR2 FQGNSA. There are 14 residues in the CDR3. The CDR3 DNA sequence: TGTGCCAGCAGTCGTGACAGGAATAATCAGCCCCAGCATTTT. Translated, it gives CASSRDRNNQPQHF. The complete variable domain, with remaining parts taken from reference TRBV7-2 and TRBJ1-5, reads GAGVSQSPSNKVTEKGKDVELRCDPISGHTALYWYRQSLGQGLEFLIYFQGNSAPDKSGLPSDRFSAERTGGSVSTLTIQRTQQEDSAVYLCASSRDRNNQPQHFGDGTRLSIL.

The CDR3 DNA sequence: TGTGCCAGCAGCGTCGGGCAGCTCTACACCTTC. Translation gives CASSVGQLYTF. This chain uses TRBV9 with TRBJ1-2; D not resolved. CDR1 SGDLS and CDR2 YYNGEE come from the germline V gene. The V end was cut by 2 bases, the J end by 10 bases, with 9 bases between. The CDR3 has 11 residues.

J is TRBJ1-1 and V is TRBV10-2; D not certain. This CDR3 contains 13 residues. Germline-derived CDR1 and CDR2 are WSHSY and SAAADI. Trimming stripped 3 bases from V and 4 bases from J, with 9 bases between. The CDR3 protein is CASSDQTVTEAFF. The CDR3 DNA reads TGCGCCAGCAGTGATCAAACAGTCACTGAAGCTTTCTTT.

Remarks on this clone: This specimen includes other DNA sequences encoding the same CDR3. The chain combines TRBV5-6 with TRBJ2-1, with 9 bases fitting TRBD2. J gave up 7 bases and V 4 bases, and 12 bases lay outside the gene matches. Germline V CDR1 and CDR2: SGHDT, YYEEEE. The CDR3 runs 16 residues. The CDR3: CASSRGAGGPWNEQFF. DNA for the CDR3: TGTGCCAGCAGCCGGGGTGCGGGGGGGCCTTGGAATGAGCAGTTCTTC.

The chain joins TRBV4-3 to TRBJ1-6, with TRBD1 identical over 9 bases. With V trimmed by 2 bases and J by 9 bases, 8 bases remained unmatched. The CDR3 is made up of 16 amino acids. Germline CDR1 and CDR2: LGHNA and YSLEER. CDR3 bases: TGCGCCAGCAGCCAAACGATGGGACAGGGAGGTTCACCCCTCCACTTT. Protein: CASSQTMGQGGSPLHF.

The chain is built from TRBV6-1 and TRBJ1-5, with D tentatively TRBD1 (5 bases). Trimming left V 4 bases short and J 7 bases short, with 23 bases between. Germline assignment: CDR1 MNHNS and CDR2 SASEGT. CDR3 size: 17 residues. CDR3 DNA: TGTGCCAGCAGTGTTTTTCGGGACGGATTTTCCAACCAGCCCCAGCATTTT. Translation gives CASSVFRDGFSNQPQHF.

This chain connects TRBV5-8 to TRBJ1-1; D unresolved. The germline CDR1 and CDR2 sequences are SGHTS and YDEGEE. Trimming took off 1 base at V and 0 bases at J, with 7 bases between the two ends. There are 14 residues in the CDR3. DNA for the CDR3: TGTGCCAGCAGCTTGAGAGTCATGAACACTGAAGCTTTCTTT. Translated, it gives CASSLRVMNTEAFF.

The chain's CDR3 is CASSLVGRTYEQYF. In DNA form, the CDR3 reads TGTGCCAGCAGCTTAGTGGGCAGGACCTACGAGCAGTACTTC. The gene calls are TRBV7-8 and TRBJ2-7, with D uncertain. The CDR3 spans 14 residues. Trimming left V 1 base short and J 2 bases short, with 9 bases between. The germline V gene encodes CDR1 SGHVS and CDR2 FQNEAQ.

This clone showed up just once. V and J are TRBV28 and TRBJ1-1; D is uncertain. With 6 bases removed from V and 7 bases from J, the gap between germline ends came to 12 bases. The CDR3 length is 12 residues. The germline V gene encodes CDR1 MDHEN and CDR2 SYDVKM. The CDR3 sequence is CASSPIGIEAFF. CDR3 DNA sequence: TGTGCCAGCAGCCCTATCGGAATTGAAGCTTTCTTT.

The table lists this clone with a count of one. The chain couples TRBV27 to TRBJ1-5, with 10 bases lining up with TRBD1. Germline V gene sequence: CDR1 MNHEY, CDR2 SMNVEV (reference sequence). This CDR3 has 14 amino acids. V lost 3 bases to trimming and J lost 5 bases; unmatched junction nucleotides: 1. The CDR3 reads CASSFGTGDQPQHF. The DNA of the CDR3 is TGTGCCAGCAGTTTCGGGACAGGGGATCAGCCCCAGCATTTT.

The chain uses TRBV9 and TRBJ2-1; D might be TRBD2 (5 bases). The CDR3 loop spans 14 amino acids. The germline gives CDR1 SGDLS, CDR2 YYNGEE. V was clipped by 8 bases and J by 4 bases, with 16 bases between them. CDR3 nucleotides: TGTGCCAGTGGGAGTGGGCCAAATTACAATGAGCAGTTCTTC. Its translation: CASGSGPNYNEQFF.

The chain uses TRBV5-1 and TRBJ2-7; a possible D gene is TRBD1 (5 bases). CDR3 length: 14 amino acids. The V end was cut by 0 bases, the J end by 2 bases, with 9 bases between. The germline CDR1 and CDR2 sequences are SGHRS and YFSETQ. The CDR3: CASSLDLGAYEQYF. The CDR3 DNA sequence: TGCGCCAGCAGCTTGGATTTAGGGGCCTACGAGCAGTACTTC.

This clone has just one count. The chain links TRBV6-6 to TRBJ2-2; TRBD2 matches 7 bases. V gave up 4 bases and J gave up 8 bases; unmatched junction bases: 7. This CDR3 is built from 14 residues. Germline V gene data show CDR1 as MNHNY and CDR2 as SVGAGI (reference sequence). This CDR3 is CASSSLADGGELFF. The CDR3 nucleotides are TGTGCCAGCAGTTCGCTAGCGGATGGAGGGGAGCTGTTTTTT.

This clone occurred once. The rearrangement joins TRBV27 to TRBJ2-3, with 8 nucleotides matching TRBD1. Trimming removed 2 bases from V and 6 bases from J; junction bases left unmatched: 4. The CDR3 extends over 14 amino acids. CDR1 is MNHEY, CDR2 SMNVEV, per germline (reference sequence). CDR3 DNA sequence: TGTGCCAGCAGTTTAGGCAGGGGGCCCGATACGCAGTATTTT. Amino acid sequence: CASSLGRGPDTQYF.

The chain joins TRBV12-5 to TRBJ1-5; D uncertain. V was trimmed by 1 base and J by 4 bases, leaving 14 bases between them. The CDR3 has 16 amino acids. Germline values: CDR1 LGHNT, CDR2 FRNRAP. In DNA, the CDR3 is TGTGCTAGTGGTTTGGATGCGCAGGCCCTTAATCAGCCCCAGCATTTT. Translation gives CASGLDAQALNQPQHF. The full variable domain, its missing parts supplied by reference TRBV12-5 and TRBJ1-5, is DARVTQTPRHKVTEMGQEVTMRCQPILGHNTVFWYRQTMMQGLELLAYFRNRAPLDDSGMPKDRFSAEMPDATLATLKIQPSEPRDSAVYFCASGLDAQALNQPQHFGDGTRLSIL.

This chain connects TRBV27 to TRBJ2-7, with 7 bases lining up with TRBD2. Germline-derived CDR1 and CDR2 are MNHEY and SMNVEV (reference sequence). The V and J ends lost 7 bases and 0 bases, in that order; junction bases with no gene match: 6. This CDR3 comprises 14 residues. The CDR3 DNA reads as TGTGCCAGCATGGGAGGGGACCTCTCCTACGAGCAGTACTTC. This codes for CASMGGDLSYEQYF.

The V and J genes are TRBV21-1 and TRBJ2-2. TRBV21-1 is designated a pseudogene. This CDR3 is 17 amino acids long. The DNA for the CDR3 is TGTGCCAGCAGCAGAATGGCGGTGGACCGAAATACCGGGGAGCTGTTTTTT. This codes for CASSRMAVDRNTGELFF.

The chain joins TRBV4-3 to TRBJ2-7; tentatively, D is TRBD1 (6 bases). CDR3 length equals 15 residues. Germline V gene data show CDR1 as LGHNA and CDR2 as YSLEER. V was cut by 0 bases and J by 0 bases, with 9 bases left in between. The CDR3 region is CASSQERGGSYEQYF. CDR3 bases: TGCGCCAGCAGCCAAGAACGAGGGGGCTCCTACGAGCAGTACTTC.

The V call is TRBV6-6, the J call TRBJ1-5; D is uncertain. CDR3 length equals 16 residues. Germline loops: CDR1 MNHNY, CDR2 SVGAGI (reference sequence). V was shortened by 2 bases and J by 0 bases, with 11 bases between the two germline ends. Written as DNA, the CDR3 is TGTGCCAGCAGTTACAGGTCGGAGCCTAGCAATCAGCCCCAGCATTTT. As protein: CASSYRSEPSNQPQHF.

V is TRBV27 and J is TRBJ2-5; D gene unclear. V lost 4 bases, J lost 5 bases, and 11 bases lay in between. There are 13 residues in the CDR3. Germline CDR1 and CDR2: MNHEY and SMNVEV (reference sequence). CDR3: CASSSERWETQYF. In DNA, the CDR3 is TGTGCCAGCAGTTCCGAGCGATGGGAGACCCAGTACTTC.

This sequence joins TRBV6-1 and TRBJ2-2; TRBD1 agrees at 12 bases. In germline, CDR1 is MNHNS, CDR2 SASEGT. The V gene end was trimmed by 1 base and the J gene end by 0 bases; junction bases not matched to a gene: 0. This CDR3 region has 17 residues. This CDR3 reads CASSEGDRGPNTGELFF. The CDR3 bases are TGTGCCAGCAGTGAAGGGGACAGGGGGCCGAACACCGGGGAGCTGTTTTTT.